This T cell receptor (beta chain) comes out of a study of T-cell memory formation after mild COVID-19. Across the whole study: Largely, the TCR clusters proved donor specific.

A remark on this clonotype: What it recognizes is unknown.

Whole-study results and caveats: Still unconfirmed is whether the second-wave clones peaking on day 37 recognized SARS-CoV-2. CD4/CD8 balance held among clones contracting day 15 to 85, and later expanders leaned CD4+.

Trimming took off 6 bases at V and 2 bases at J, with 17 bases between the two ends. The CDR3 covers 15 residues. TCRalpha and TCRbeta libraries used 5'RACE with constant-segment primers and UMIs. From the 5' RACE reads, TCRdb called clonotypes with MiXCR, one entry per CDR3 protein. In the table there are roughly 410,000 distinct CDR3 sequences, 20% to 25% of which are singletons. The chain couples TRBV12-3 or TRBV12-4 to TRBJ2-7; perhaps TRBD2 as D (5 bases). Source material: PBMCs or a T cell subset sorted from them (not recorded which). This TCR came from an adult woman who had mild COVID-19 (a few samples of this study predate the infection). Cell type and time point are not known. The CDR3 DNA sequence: TGTGCCAGCAGCTCGCCCGGGCACGGGACCTACGAGCAGTACTTC. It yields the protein CASSSPGHGTYEQYF.